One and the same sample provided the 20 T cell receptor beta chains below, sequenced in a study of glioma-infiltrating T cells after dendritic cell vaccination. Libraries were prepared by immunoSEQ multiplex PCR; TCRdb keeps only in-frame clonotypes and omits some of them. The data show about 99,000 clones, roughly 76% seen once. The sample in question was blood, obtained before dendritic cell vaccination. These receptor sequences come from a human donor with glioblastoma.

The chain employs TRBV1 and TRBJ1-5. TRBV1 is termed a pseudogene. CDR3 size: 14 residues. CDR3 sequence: CTSSLSAENQPQHF. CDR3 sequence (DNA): TGCACCAGCAGCCTATCAGCGGAAAATCAGCCCCAGCATTTT.

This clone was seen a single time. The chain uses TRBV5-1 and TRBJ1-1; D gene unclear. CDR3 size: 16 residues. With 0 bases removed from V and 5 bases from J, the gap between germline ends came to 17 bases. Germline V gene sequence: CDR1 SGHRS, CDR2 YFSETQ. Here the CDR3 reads CASSLAYDTTGTEAFF. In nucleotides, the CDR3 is TGCGCCAGCAGCTTGGCCTATGACACCACGGGGACTGAAGCTTTCTTT.

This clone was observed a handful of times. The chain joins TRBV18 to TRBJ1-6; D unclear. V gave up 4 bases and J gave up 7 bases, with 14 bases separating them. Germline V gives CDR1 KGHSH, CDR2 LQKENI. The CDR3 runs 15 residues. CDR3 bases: TGTGCCAGCTCACTCGGTGAGGTGAGGAATTCACCCCTCCACTTT. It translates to CASSLGEVRNSPLHF.

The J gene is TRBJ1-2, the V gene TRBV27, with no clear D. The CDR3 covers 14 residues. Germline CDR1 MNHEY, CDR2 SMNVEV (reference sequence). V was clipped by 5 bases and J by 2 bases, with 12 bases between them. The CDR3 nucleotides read TGTGCCAGCAGTAGGTCCGGGAACAACTATGGCTACACCTTC. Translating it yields CASSRSGNNYGYTF.

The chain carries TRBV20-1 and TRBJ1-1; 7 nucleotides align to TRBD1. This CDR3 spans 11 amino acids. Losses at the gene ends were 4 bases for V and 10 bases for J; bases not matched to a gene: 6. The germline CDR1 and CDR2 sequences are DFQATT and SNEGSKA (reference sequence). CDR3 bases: TGCAGTGCTACTAGGGGGCTAGGAGCTTTCTTT. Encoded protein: CSATRGLGAFF.

The CDR3 sequence is CASSARLAGETQYF. The DNA for the CDR3 is TGTGCCAGCAGCGCGCGACTAGCGGGGGAGACCCAGTACTTC. The chain links TRBV7-8 to TRBJ2-5; 11 bases align to TRBD2. The CDR3 runs 14 residues. Germline-derived CDR1 and CDR2 are SGHVS and FQNEAQ. The V segment lost 5 bases and the J segment 5 bases; nucleotides outside the gene matches: 4.

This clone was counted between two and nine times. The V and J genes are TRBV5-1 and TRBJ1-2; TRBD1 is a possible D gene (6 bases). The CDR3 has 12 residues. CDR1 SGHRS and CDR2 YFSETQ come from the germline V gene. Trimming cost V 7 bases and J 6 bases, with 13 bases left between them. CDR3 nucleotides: TGCGCCAGCCGGGGGGCAATAGATGGCTACACCTTC. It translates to CASRGAIDGYTF.

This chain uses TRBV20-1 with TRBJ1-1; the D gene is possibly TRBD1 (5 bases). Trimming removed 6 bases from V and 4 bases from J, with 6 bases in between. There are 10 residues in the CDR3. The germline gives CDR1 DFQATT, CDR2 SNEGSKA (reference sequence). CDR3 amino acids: CSARATEAFF. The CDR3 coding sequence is TGCAGTGCCAGGGCCACTGAAGCTTTCTTT.

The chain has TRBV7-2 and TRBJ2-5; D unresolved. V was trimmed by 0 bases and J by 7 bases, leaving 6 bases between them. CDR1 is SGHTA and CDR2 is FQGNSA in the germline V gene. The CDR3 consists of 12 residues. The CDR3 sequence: CASSLAWATQYF. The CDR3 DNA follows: TGTGCCAGCAGCTTAGCTTGGGCGACCCAGTACTTC.

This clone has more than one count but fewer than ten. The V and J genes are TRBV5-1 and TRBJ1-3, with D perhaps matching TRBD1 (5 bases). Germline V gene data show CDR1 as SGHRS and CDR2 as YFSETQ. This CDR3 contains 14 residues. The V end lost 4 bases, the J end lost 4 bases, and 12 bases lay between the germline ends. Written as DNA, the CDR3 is TGCGCCAGCAGCCTGGGGCTGGAGGGAAACACCATATATTTT. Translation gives CASSLGLEGNTIYF.

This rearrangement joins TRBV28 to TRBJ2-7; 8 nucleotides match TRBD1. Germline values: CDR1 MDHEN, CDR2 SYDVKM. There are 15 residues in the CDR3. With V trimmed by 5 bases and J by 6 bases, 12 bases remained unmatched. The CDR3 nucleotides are TGTGCCAGCAGTCCCCCTCTCTGGACAGGGACCGAGCAGTACTTC. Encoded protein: CASSPPLWTGTEQYF.

As DNA, the CDR3 is TGTGCCAGCAGCTCTAACCGGGACAGGGGATCCTACACCTTC. The encoded protein is CASSSNRDRGSYTF. The rearrangement links TRBV11-2 to TRBJ1-2; 10 bases match TRBD1. CDR3 length: 14 residues. V shed 4 bases and J 10 bases; nucleotides not matched to a gene: 9. The germline V gene encodes CDR1 SGHAT and CDR2 FQNNGV. The full variable domain, completed using reference TRBV11-2 and TRBJ1-2, is EAGVAQSPRYKIIEKRQSVAFWCNPISGHATLYWYQQILGQGPKLLIQFQNNGVVDDSQLPKDRFSAERLKGVDSTLKIQPAKLEDSAVYLCASSSNRDRGSYTFGSGTRLTVV.

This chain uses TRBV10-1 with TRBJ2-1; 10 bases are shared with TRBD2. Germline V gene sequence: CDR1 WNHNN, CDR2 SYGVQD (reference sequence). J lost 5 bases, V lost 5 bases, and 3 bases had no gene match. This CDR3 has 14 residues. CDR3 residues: CASSLSGGDNEQFF. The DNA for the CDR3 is TGCGCCAGCAGTTTAAGCGGGGGGGACAATGAGCAGTTCTTC.

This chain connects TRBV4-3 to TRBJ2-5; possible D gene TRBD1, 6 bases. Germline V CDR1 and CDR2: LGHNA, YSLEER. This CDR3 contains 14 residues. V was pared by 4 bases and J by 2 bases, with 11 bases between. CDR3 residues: CASSLVGQQETQYF. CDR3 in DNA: TGCGCCAGCAGCCTCGTAGGACAGCAAGAGACCCAGTACTTC.

The CDR3, as DNA: TGCGCCAGCAGTGAGGTTGCGGCTCCCTACGAGCAGTACTTC. Residues: CASSEVAAPYEQYF. The rearrangement joins TRBV10-1 to TRBJ2-7; D is undetermined. This CDR3 has 14 residues. Deletions cut 2 bases from V and 2 bases from J, with 10 bases between. Germline CDR1 WNHNN, CDR2 SYGVQD (reference sequence).

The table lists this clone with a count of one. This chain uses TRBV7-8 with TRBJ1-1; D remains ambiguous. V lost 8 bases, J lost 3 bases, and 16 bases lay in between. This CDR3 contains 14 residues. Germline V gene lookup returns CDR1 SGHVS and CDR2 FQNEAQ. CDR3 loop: CASARIGRDTEAFF. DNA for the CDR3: TGTGCCAGCGCCCGGATAGGGAGGGACACTGAAGCTTTCTTT. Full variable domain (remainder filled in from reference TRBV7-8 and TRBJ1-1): GAGVSQSPRYKVAKRGQDVALRCDPISGHVSLFWYQQALGQGPEFLTYFQNEAQLDKSGLPSDRFFAERPEGSVSTLKIQRTQQEDSAVYLCASARIGRDTEAFFGQGTRLTVV.

The CDR3 bases are TGTGCCAGCACCCCGGACAGGGACAACGAGCAGTACTTC. It specifies CASTPDRDNEQYF. The chain recombines TRBV6-6 with TRBJ2-7, with 8 bases matching TRBD1. The CDR3 is made up of 13 amino acids. The V gene end was trimmed by 7 bases and the J gene end by 5 bases; junction bases not matched to a gene: 7. Germline lookup yields CDR1 MNHNY and CDR2 SVGAGI (reference sequence).

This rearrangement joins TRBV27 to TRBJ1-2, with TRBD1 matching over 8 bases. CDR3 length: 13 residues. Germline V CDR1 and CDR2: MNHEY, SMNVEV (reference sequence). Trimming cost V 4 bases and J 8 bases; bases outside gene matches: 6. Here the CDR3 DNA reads TGTGCCAGCAGTTCGCAGGGGGCCAGAGGCTACACCTTC. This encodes CASSSQGARGYTF.

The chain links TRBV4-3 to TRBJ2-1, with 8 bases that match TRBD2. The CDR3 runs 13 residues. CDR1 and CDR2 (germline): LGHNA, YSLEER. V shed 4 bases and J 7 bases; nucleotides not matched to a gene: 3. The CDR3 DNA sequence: TGCGCCAGCAGCCCCACGGGAGGGAATGAGCAGTTCTTC. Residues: CASSPTGGNEQFF.

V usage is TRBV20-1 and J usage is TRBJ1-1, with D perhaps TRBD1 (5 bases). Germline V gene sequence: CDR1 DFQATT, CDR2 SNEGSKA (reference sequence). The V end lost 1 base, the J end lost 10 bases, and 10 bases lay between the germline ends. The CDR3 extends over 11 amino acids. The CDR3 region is CSARGVGGAFF. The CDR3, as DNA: TGCAGTGCTAGAGGTGTCGGGGGAGCTTTCTTT.